Below are 26 T cell receptor beta chains sequenced from a single sample in a study of OX40 agonist ivuxolimab in advanced cancers. Some clones are missing from TCRdb's copy, which holds only in-frame ones; the method was immunoSEQ multiplex PCR. This repertoire shows fewer than 80,000 clones, approximately 89% found once; its top ten account for 12%. The sample in question was CD4+ or CD8+ T cells sorted from blood, obtained in a trial of the OX40 agonist ivuxolimab. The receptors were gathered from an adult with an advanced solid tumor such as melanoma, head and neck, liver or kidney cancer.

The V and J genes are TRBV6-1 and TRBJ2-7, with D perhaps TRBD2 (5 bases). CDR3 length: 14 amino acids. The germline CDR1 and CDR2 sequences are MNHNS and SASEGT. Trimming pared 4 bases from V and 4 bases from J, leaving 14 bases between. The CDR3 bases are TGTGCCAGCAGTGGGACTCTATGGGGATACGAGCAGTACTTC. It yields the protein CASSGTLWGYEQYF.

The gene calls are TRBV4-1 and TRBJ2-1, with 7 bases fitting TRBD2. The junction had 9 bases not matched to a gene; V was cut back by 2 bases and J by 8 bases. The CDR3 sequence is 15 residues long. Germline V gene sequence: CDR1 MGHRA, CDR2 YSYEKL. The CDR3 loop reads CASSQPGGSHDEQFF. Here the CDR3 DNA reads TGCGCCAGCAGCCAACCCGGGGGGTCACACGATGAGCAGTTCTTC.

The chain links TRBV19 to TRBJ1-2; possibly TRBD1 for D (6 bases). V gave up 7 bases and J gave up 5 bases, with 14 bases separating them. This CDR3 spans 13 amino acids. Germline loops: CDR1 LNHDA, CDR2 SQIVND (reference sequence). CDR3 coding DNA: TGTGCCAGTATCGGACAGCCCTTTTATGGCTACACCTTC. The encoded protein is CASIGQPFYGYTF. The variable domain in full, completed from reference TRBV19 and TRBJ1-2, reads DGGITQSPKYLFRKEGQNVTLSCEQNLNHDAMYWYRQDPGQGLRLIYYSQIVNDFQKGDIAEGYSVSREKKESFPLTVTSAQKNPTAFYLCASIGQPFYGYTFGSGTRLTVV.

The chain couples TRBV9 to TRBJ2-3; 12 bases line up with TRBD2. Germline CDR1 is SGDLS and CDR2 is YYNGEE. The CDR3 runs to 18 residues. V dropped 0 bases and J dropped 4; count of bases not matched to a gene: 9. The CDR3 sequence is CASSVGRLAGVEADTQYF. As DNA, the CDR3 is TGTGCCAGCAGCGTAGGTAGACTAGCGGGAGTTGAGGCAGATACGCAGTATTTT.

The chain has TRBV4-1 and TRBJ2-5; 12 bases map to TRBD2. Judging by the DNA end, TRBJ2-7 fits better; the J call may be wrong. The CDR3 runs to 15 residues. CDR1 is MGHRA, CDR2 YSYEKL, per germline. CDR3 region: CASSPLAGGPAEQYF. The DNA for the CDR3 is TGCGCCAGCAGCCCGCTAGCGGGAGGGCCCGCCGAGCAGTACTTC.

J is TRBJ1-2 and V is TRBV29-1; D uncertain. Trimming took off 4 bases at V and 0 bases at J, with 12 bases between the two ends. CDR3 length: 14 amino acids. The germline V gene encodes CDR1 SQVTM and CDR2 ANQGSEA. CDR3 region: CSVGRAVANYGYTF. The CDR3 DNA reads TGCAGCGTTGGGAGGGCGGTAGCTAACTATGGCTACACCTTC. Complete variable domain (other parts from reference TRBV29-1 and TRBJ1-2): SAVISQKPSRDICQRGTSLTIQCQVDSQVTMMFWYRQQPGQSLTLIATANQGSEATYESGFVIDKFPISRPNLTFSTLTVSNMSPEDSSIYLCSVGRAVANYGYTFGSGTRLTVV.

J is TRBJ2-1 and V is TRBV27; perhaps TRBD2 as D (6 bases). The CDR3 length is 11 residues. The germline V gene has CDR1 MNHEY and CDR2 SMNVEV (reference sequence). Trimming shortened V by 5 bases and J by 9 bases, and 8 bases separated the two germline ends. The CDR3 reads CASSDGGEQFF. The CDR3 DNA reads TGTGCCAGCAGTGACGGGGGTGAGCAGTTCTTC.

This chain links TRBV11-2 with TRBJ1-1; D may be TRBD1 (6 bases). The CDR3 loop spans 13 amino acids. The germline V and J ends were trimmed by 7 bases and 0 bases, with 9 bases remaining between them. The germline gives CDR1 SGHAT, CDR2 FQNNGV. The CDR3 protein is CASTGQLNTEAFF. The CDR3 coding sequence is TGTGCCAGCACTGGACAGCTGAACACTGAAGCTTTCTTT.

The J gene is TRBJ2-3, the V gene TRBV5-1; 9 bases are a match to TRBD1. The CDR3 contains 15 residues. The trim removed 4 bases at V and 2 bases at J, leaving 5 bases unmatched. Germline CDR1 and CDR2: SGHRS and YFSETQ. The CDR3, as DNA: TGCGCCAGCAGCCCACAGGGGGCTATCACAGATACGCAGTATTTT. It codes for CASSPQGAITDTQYF.

The J gene is TRBJ2-5, the V gene TRBV9; D uncertain. This CDR3 spans 12 amino acids. CDR1 and CDR2 from the germline V gene are SGDLS and YYNGEE. The V end lost 5 bases, the J end lost 4 bases, and 9 bases lay between the germline ends. The CDR3 is CASSGVGETQYF. The DNA of the CDR3 is TGTGCCAGCAGTGGGGTCGGAGAGACCCAGTACTTC.

The DNA for the CDR3 is TGTGCCAGCAGAGCCCTTCGCCTTTCCTACGAGCAGTACTTC. This gives the protein CASRALRLSYEQYF. V and J are TRBV27 and TRBJ2-7, with D unresolved. V was trimmed by 6 bases and J by 1 base, leaving 13 bases between them. There are 14 residues in the CDR3. The germline V gene encodes CDR1 MNHEY and CDR2 SMNVEV (reference sequence).

The chain carries TRBV19 and TRBJ2-7; D might be TRBD1 or TRBD2, each matching 7 bases. This CDR3 region has 14 residues. The germline gives CDR1 LNHDA, CDR2 SQIVND (reference sequence). V was cut by 5 bases and J by 7 bases, with 18 bases left in between. The CDR3 DNA reads as TGTGCCAGTAGTGTGCAGGGGGGGCTGAAGGAGCAGTACTTC. Translation: CASSVQGGLKEQYF.

The CDR3 DNA is TGTGCCTGGGGTCTAGGAAACATTAGAGATACGCAGTATTTT. Its protein is CAWGLGNIRDTQYF. The chain carries TRBV30 and TRBJ2-3, with unresolved D. This CDR3 is built from 14 residues. Trimming left V 5 bases short and J 5 bases short, with 17 bases between. Per the germline V gene, CDR1 is GTSNPN and CDR2 is SVGIG (reference sequence).

The chain has TRBV2 and TRBJ1-1; possibly TRBD1 for D (6 bases). Looked up from germline, CDR1 is SNHLY and CDR2 is FYNNEI. The V end lost 1 base, the J end lost 5 bases, and 11 bases lay between the germline ends. CDR3 length: 14 amino acids. The CDR3: CASSEEVRGTEAFF. CDR3 coding DNA: TGTGCCAGCAGTGAAGAGGTTAGGGGGACTGAAGCTTTCTTT.

The gene calls are TRBV4-1 and TRBJ1-3; TRBD1 matches 9 bases. Germline CDR1 and CDR2: MGHRA and YSYEKL. The CDR3 extends over 15 amino acids. With V trimmed by 3 bases and J by 3 bases, 3 bases remained unmatched. CDR3 DNA: TGCGCCAGCAGCCAGGACAGGGGATATGGAAACACCATATATTTT. Protein: CASSQDRGYGNTIYF.

The chain joins TRBV19 to TRBJ2-1, with TRBD2 identical over 8 bases. Germline V lookup: CDR1 LNHDA, CDR2 SQIVND (reference sequence). Trimming cost V 1 base and J 1 base; bases outside gene matches: 6. This CDR3 contains 17 residues. In DNA, the CDR3 is TGTGCCAGTAGTATAGTTAGCGGGGTGCGGTCCTACAATGAGCAGTTCTTC. This sequence encodes CASSIVSGVRSYNEQFF.

This clone showed up just a few times. The chain employs TRBV5-5 and TRBJ2-1; a possible D gene is TRBD2 (5 bases). The CDR3 is 18 amino acids. The germline V and J ends were trimmed by 0 bases and 1 base, with 17 bases remaining between them. Germline CDR1 SGHKS, CDR2 YYEKEE (reference sequence). The CDR3 region is CASSLEGYPTGSYNEQFF. CDR3 sequence (DNA): TGTGCCAGCAGCTTGGAAGGGTACCCCACGGGATCCTACAATGAGCAGTTCTTC.

The chain joins TRBV15 to TRBJ2-1; the match to TRBD1 covers 11 bases. From germline, CDR1 is LNHNV and CDR2 YYDKDF (reference sequence). The CDR3 is 16 amino acids. With 0 bases clipped from V and 9 bases from J, the junction kept 7 bases outside the gene matches. The CDR3 is CATSRERTGGLGEQFF. CDR3 bases: TGTGCCACCAGCAGAGAGAGGACAGGGGGCTTAGGTGAGCAGTTCTTC. Full variable domain (rest looked up from reference TRBV15 and TRBJ2-1): DAMVIQNPRYQVTQFGKPVTLSCSQTLNHNVMYWYQQKSSQAPKLLFHYYDKDFNNEADTPDNFQSRRPNTSFCFLDIRSPGLGDTAMYLCATSRERTGGLGEQFFGPGTRLTVL.

CDR3 DNA: TGTGCCAGCAGCTTACTCGTGACAGTAAACACCGGGGAGCTGTTTTTT. Its translation: CASSLLVTVNTGELFF. This chain connects TRBV7-9 to TRBJ2-2; D may be TRBD1 (5 bases). With 2 bases removed from V and 2 bases from J, the gap between germline ends came to 12 bases. This CDR3 spans 16 amino acids. The germline V gene has CDR1 SEHNR and CDR2 FQNEAQ (reference sequence).

The chain joins TRBV28 to TRBJ2-1; D is possibly TRBD1 (5 bases). The CDR3 sequence is 14 residues long. Per germline, CDR1 MDHEN and CDR2 SYDVKM. V lost 3 bases and J 2 bases, leaving 8 bases between the germline ends. CDR3 in amino acids: CASSFSRAYNEQFF. The CDR3 DNA is TGTGCCAGCAGTTTTTCCAGGGCCTACAATGAGCAGTTCTTC.

This clone showed up just a few times. The V gene is TRBV13, the J gene TRBJ1-6; 7 positions match TRBD1. The CDR3 is 15 amino acids. Germline V gene data show CDR1 as PRHDT and CDR2 as FYEKMQ (reference sequence). V lost 2 bases, J lost 7 bases, and 5 bases stayed unmatched. For the CDR3, the DNA is TGTGCCAGCAGCTTAACTCCGGGACAGAATTCACCCCTCCACTTT. Translated, it gives CASSLTPGQNSPLHF.

The chain employs TRBV27 and TRBJ1-4; possibly TRBD1 for D (6 bases). Per the germline V gene, CDR1 is MNHEY and CDR2 is SMNVEV (reference sequence). CDR3 length: 14 amino acids. V gave up 0 bases and J gave up 7 bases, with 9 bases separating them. CDR3 sequence: CASSLSGRGEKLFF. The CDR3 DNA sequence: TGTGCCAGCAGTTTATCGGGCAGGGGTGAAAAACTGTTTTTT.

This chain uses TRBV30 with TRBJ1-1; unclear D gene. V dropped 2 bases and J dropped 8 bases, with 6 bases sitting between them. Germline lookup yields CDR1 GTSNPN and CDR2 SVGIG (reference sequence). CDR3 length: 10 amino acids. For the CDR3, the DNA is TGTGCCTGGAGTTTAGGCGAAGCTTTCTTT. Translation gives CAWSLGEAFF.

The chain uses TRBV4-1 and TRBJ2-7; D gene ambiguous. CDR1 and CDR2 from the germline V gene are MGHRA and YSYEKL. This CDR3 is built from 15 residues. V was cut by 1 base and J by 3 bases, with 13 bases left in between. DNA of the CDR3: TGCGCCAGCAGCCAAGGATATAACGGCATCTACGAGCAGTACTTC. Amino acids: CASSQGYNGIYEQYF.

The V call is TRBV5-4, the J call TRBJ2-3; possible D gene TRBD2, 6 bases. Germline CDR1 and CDR2: SGHNT and YYREEE (reference sequence). The CDR3 contains 14 residues. V lost 3 bases and J lost 4, with 12 bases in between. The CDR3 region has the DNA TGTGCCAGCAGCTCTCGACTAGACCCAGATACGCAGTATTTT. Protein sequence: CASSSRLDPDTQYF.

This clone has a handful of counts. V and J are TRBV9 and TRBJ2-7, with no clear D. The CDR3 contains 13 residues. Germline V gene lookup returns CDR1 SGDLS and CDR2 YYNGEE. The germline V and J ends were trimmed by 0 bases and 6 bases, with 10 bases remaining between them. CDR3 sequence (DNA): TGTGCCAGCAGCGTAGGATCCGGCCGCGAGCAGTACTTC. Translation gives CASSVGSGREQYF.